The 29 T cell receptor beta chains presented below share a single source sample, sequenced in a study of cytomegalovirus exposure and HLA in healthy donors. Vbeta (60) and Jbeta (13) primers were used in the PCR. The method was immunoSEQ multiplex PCR; TCRdb's version includes in-frame clones alone and lacks a portion of them. The sample includes around 100,000 clones, 55% to 65% of them seen just once. Sequenced sample: PBMCs. The receptor set was obtained from a woman between 25 and 40 years old in good health and CMV-seronegative.

This chain uses TRBV5-1 with TRBJ2-7, with a weak D call TRBD2 (5 bases). The CDR3 contains 13 residues. Looked up from germline, CDR1 is SGHRS and CDR2 is YFSETQ. V was pared by 4 bases and J by 3 bases, with 11 bases between. Written as DNA, the CDR3 is TGCGCCAGCAGCCTTGGACTGTTCTACGAGCAGTACTTC. Protein: CASSLGLFYEQYF.

The chain links TRBV7-2 to TRBJ2-5; tentative D call: TRBD2 (6 bases). CDR3 size: 13 residues. Germline-derived CDR1 and CDR2 are SGHTA and FQGNSA. The ends were cut back, 3 bases at V and 5 bases at J, with 10 bases in the middle. CDR3 sequence: CASSLSRGETQYF. Written as DNA, the CDR3 is TGTGCCAGCAGCTTGTCACGGGGGGAGACCCAGTACTTC.

The chain has TRBV4-1 and TRBJ1-4, with D perhaps matching TRBD1 (5 bases). With 1 base removed from V and 2 bases from J, the gap between germline ends came to 14 bases. This CDR3 region has 17 residues. Germline loops: CDR1 MGHRA, CDR2 YSYEKL. CDR3 sequence reads: CASSQGPSGTTNEKLFF. In DNA form, the CDR3 reads TGCGCCAGCAGCCAAGGGCCTTCCGGGACTACTAATGAAAAACTGTTTTTT.

V and J are TRBV29-1 and TRBJ2-5; TRBD2 is a possible D gene (6 bases). The end of the DNA is better explained by TRBJ2-7, so the J call may be wrong. The CDR3 loop spans 12 amino acids. CDR1 and CDR2 from the germline V gene are SQVTM and ANQGSEA. The DNA of the CDR3 is TGCAGCGTTGTGCGGGATTCCTACGAGCAGTACTTC. It translates to CSVVRDSYEQYF.

The V call is TRBV4-3, the J call TRBJ2-7, with 7 bases that match TRBD1. Germline lookup yields CDR1 LGHNA and CDR2 YSLEER. Germline trimming cut 1 base from V and 2 bases from J; bases unmatched to any gene: 8. This CDR3 has 16 residues. For the CDR3, the DNA is TGCGCCAGCAGCCAAGCAGGACAGGCCTTTACCTACGAGCAGTACTTC. This translates into CASSQAGQAFTYEQYF.

The chain links TRBV28 to TRBJ2-1, with TRBD2 matching 14 bases. Germline CDR1 and CDR2: MDHEN and SYDVKM. V shed 6 bases, J shed 3 bases, and the junction held 7 bases outside the gene matches. CDR3 length equals 17 residues. The CDR3 DNA reads TGTGCCAGCAGAAAAGGGACTAGCGGGAGCCACTACAATGAGCAGTTCTTC. Its protein product is CASRKGTSGSHYNEQFF.

The chain is built from TRBV7-2 and TRBJ2-3, with D hard to call. V was shortened by 5 bases and J by 2 bases, with 17 bases between the two germline ends. This CDR3 has 16 amino acids. In germline, CDR1 is SGHTA, CDR2 FQGNSA. This chain's CDR3 is CASSHLPLGSTDTQYF. The DNA of the CDR3 is TGTGCCAGCAGCCACCTACCCCTAGGTTCCACAGATACGCAGTATTTT.

J is TRBJ2-3 and V is TRBV10-3, with TRBD1 identical over 11 bases. Germline lookup yields CDR1 ENHRY and CDR2 SYGVKD. This CDR3 is built from 16 residues. V trimming: 0 bases; J trimming: 4 bases; junction bases outside the gene matches: 3. DNA for the CDR3: TGTGCCATCAGTGAGTCTCCGGGACAGGGGGCAGATACGCAGTATTTT. Translation gives CAISESPGQGADTQYF.

The CDR3: CALRDRTKGTGELFF. The CDR3 DNA reads TGTGCCTTAAGAGACAGGACGAAAGGCACCGGGGAGCTGTTTTTT. The V call is TRBV30, the J call TRBJ2-2; perhaps TRBD1 as D (6 bases). The germline V gene encodes CDR1 GTSNPN and CDR2 SVGIG (reference sequence). The CDR3 sequence is 15 residues long. With 7 bases removed from V and 4 bases from J, the gap between germline ends came to 19 bases.

The chain couples TRBV5-4 to TRBJ1-2; 7 bases fit TRBD1. The CDR3 is made up of 14 amino acids. The V segment lost 0 bases and the J segment 7 bases; nucleotides outside the gene matches: 6. The germline V gene has CDR1 SGHNT and CDR2 YYREEE (reference sequence). Here the CDR3 reads CASSLGQGIRGYTF. DNA of the CDR3: TGTGCCAGCAGCTTGGGACAGGGAATCCGTGGCTACACCTTC.

The gene calls are TRBV7-6 and TRBJ2-3; TRBD1 is a possible D gene (6 bases). The V end lost 1 base, the J end lost 4 bases, and 12 bases lay between the germline ends. The CDR3 runs 15 residues. Germline CDR1 and CDR2: SGHVS and FNYEAQ. The CDR3 protein is CASSLGGPGADTQYF. In DNA form, the CDR3 reads TGTGCCAGCAGCTTAGGGGGGCCTGGCGCAGATACGCAGTATTTT. The variable domain in full, completed from reference TRBV7-6 and TRBJ2-3, reads GAGVSQSPRYKVTKRGQDVALRCDPISGHVSLYWYRQALGQGPEFLTYFNYEAQQDKSGLPNDRFSAERPEGSISTLTIQRTEQRDSAMYRCASSLGGPGADTQYFGPGTRLTVL.

The chain combines TRBV11-3 with TRBJ2-2, with a weak D call TRBD2 (6 bases). This CDR3 region has 15 residues. Deletions cut 3 bases from V and 4 bases from J, with 12 bases between. CDR1 and CDR2 from the germline V gene are SGHNT and YENEEA. The CDR3 DNA sequence: TGTGCCAGCAGCTTGGCGACTAGGGGCACCGGGGAGCTGTTTTTT. Encoded protein: CASSLATRGTGELFF.

This sequence joins TRBV7-3 and TRBJ2-1; 8 bases agree with TRBD2. V was pared by 4 bases and J by 4 bases, with 6 bases of the junction left unmatched. Per germline, CDR1 SGHTA and CDR2 FQGTGA. The CDR3 extends over 15 amino acids. CDR3 nucleotides: TGTGCCAGCAGCTCTCTTCCGGGAGGGTACAATGAGCAGTTCTTC. Protein product: CASSSLPGGYNEQFF. Together with reference TRBV7-3 and TRBJ2-1, the CDR3 gives the full variable domain: GAGVSQTPSNKVTEKGKYVELRCDPISGHTALYWYRQSLGQGPEFLIYFQGTGAADDSGLPNDRFFAVRPEGSVSTLKIQRTERGDSAVYLCASSSLPGGYNEQFFGPGTRLTVL.

With regard to this clone: The junction departs from the called germline gene at one end, perhaps through a read error. The chain has TRBV5-1 and TRBJ2-7; 8 nucleotides line up with TRBD2. Germline V lookup: CDR1 SGHRS, CDR2 YFSETQ. This CDR3 has 16 amino acids. This chain's CDR3 is CASSSSGGRTSYEQHF. Here the CDR3 DNA reads TGCGCCAGCAGCTCTTCGGGCGGGAGGACCTCCTACGAGCAGCACTTC.

The chain recombines TRBV6-6 with TRBJ1-2, with 11 bases aligning to TRBD1. V shed 0 bases and J 5 bases; nucleotides not matched to a gene: 5. This CDR3 spans 16 amino acids. Per the germline V gene, CDR1 is MNHNY and CDR2 is SVGAGI (reference sequence). The CDR3 region has the DNA TGTGCCAGCAGTTACTCGGGGGGGGACAGGGGGTATGGCTACACCTTC. Translating it yields CASSYSGGDRGYGYTF.

The chain carries TRBV29-1 and TRBJ2-1; TRBD2 agrees at 11 bases. The CDR3 contains 13 residues. Germline CDR1 reads SQVTM; CDR2 reads ANQGSEA. V shed 7 bases and J 7 bases; nucleotides not matched to a gene: 6. The CDR3 loop is CSASGLAENEQFF. The CDR3 nucleotides read TGCAGCGCCTCGGGACTAGCGGAAAATGAGCAGTTCTTC.

The chain is built from TRBV7-9 and TRBJ1-1; D might be TRBD1 (6 bases). The CDR3 spans 14 residues. V lost 2 bases and J lost 7, with 14 bases in between. Germline assignment: CDR1 SEHNR and CDR2 FQNEAQ (reference sequence). As DNA, the CDR3 is TGTGCCAGCAGCTTAAATGGACAGAGCCTTGAAGCTTTCTTT. Amino acids: CASSLNGQSLEAFF.

This chain uses TRBV5-6 with TRBJ2-5, with a possible D match to TRBD1 (7 bases). The J call may not be correct, given that the DNA end is closer to TRBJ2-7. Germline CDR1 reads SGHDT; CDR2 reads YYEEEE. CDR3 size: 13 residues. CDR3 DNA: TGTGCCAGCAGTGTTCAGGGGGGCTACGAGCAGTACTTC. It yields the protein CASSVQGGYEQYF.

The V call is TRBV27, the J call TRBJ2-3; possible D gene TRBD1, 6 bases. This CDR3 spans 11 amino acids. Germline CDR1 and CDR2: MNHEY and SMNVEV (reference sequence). Trimming shortened V by 8 bases and J by 6 bases, and 9 bases separated the two germline ends. The CDR3 DNA follows: TGTGCCAGCCACCAGGGGGATACGCAGTATTTT. Its protein is CASHQGDTQYF.

This chain connects TRBV19 to TRBJ1-1, with a tentative D call TRBD1 (5 bases). Germline V gene lookup returns CDR1 LNHDA and CDR2 SQIVND (reference sequence). The CDR3 spans 11 residues. The CDR3 DNA follows: TGTCCGACAGACCTGAACACTGAAGCTTTCTTT. It translates to CPTDLNTEAFF.

The V and J genes are TRBV19 and TRBJ2-5, with 8 positions matching TRBD1. The J segment lost 6 bases and the V segment lost 5 bases, leaving 5 bases of the junction unmatched. The CDR3 sequence is 13 residues long. Germline V gene sequence: CDR1 LNHDA, CDR2 SQIVND (reference sequence). The CDR3: CASSQGAGKTQYF. For the CDR3, the DNA is TGTGCCAGTAGTCAGGGGGCGGGGAAGACCCAGTACTTC.

The chain is built from TRBV4-3 and TRBJ1-1; D gene unclear. V dropped 1 base and J dropped 1 base, with 10 bases sitting between them. CDR1 and CDR2 from the germline V gene are LGHNA and YSLEER. This CDR3 is 15 amino acids long. Here the CDR3 reads CASSQASGGNTEAFF. The CDR3 DNA follows: TGCGCCAGCAGCCAAGCCTCAGGAGGGAACACTGAAGCTTTCTTT.

The chain couples TRBV7-6 to TRBJ2-7; 9 bases map to TRBD2. Germline values: CDR1 SGHVS, CDR2 FNYEAQ. J was trimmed by 4 bases and V by 1 base; bases with no gene match: 8. The CDR3 covers 16 residues. The CDR3 protein is CASSLGVLAGRYEQYF. The CDR3 coding sequence is TGTGCCAGCAGCTTAGGGGTCCTAGCGGGACGGTACGAGCAGTACTTC. The whole variable domain, remainder taken from reference TRBV7-6 and TRBJ2-7, is GAGVSQSPRYKVTKRGQDVALRCDPISGHVSLYWYRQALGQGPEFLTYFNYEAQQDKSGLPNDRFSAERPEGSISTLTIQRTEQRDSAMYRCASSLGVLAGRYEQYFGPGTRLTVT.

The V gene is TRBV9, the J gene TRBJ1-6, with 7 nucleotides matching TRBD1. V was pared by 0 bases and J by 9 bases, with 6 bases of the junction left unmatched. This CDR3 comprises 15 residues. CDR1 and CDR2 from the germline V gene are SGDLS and YYNGEE. CDR3 in amino acids: CASSVEGTVGSPLHF. CDR3 DNA sequence: TGTGCCAGCAGCGTAGAGGGGACAGTAGGTTCACCCCTCCACTTT. Based on the CDR3 plus reference TRBV9 and TRBJ1-6, the full variable domain is DSGVTQTPKHLITATGQRVTLRCSPRSGDLSVYWYQQSLDQGLQFLIQYYNGEERAKGNILERFSAQQFPDLHSELNLSSLELGDSALYFCASSVEGTVGSPLHFGNGTRLTVT.

This clone has more than one count but fewer than ten. V and J are TRBV2 and TRBJ2-2; 10 bases are shared with TRBD2. Germline V gives CDR1 SNHLY, CDR2 FYNNEI. The length of the CDR3 is 15 residues. V dropped 3 bases and J dropped 5; count of bases not matched to a gene: 3. The CDR3 DNA reads TGTGCCAGCAGTGACATAGCGGGAGGTACCGGGGAGCTGTTTTTT. Its protein is CASSDIAGGTGELFF.

CDR3 sequence reads: CASRRPGQANSPLHF. DNA for the CDR3: TGTGCCAGTAGAAGACCGGGACAGGCTAATTCACCCCTCCACTTT. The V gene is TRBV19, the J gene TRBJ1-6; 8 bases fit TRBD1. The CDR3 runs to 15 residues. The germline CDR1 and CDR2 sequences are LNHDA and SQIVND (reference sequence). Trimming at V came to 6 bases and at J to 6 bases, leaving 7 bases not matched to a gene.

This clone was observed once. This chain links TRBV9 with TRBJ1-4; possibly TRBD1 for D (5 bases). Germline loops: CDR1 SGDLS, CDR2 YYNGEE. The CDR3 runs 15 residues. V gave up 3 bases and J gave up 5 bases, with 14 bases separating them. The CDR3 loop reads CASSAREGRNEKLFF. CDR3 bases: TGTGCCAGCAGCGCTCGGGAGGGGAGGAATGAAAAACTGTTTTTT.

The rearrangement joins TRBV6-4 to TRBJ2-2, with TRBD2 matching 7 bases. Germline loops: CDR1 MRHNA, CDR2 SNTAGT. This CDR3 is 15 amino acids long. Unmatched junction bases numbered 2, after V lost 0 bases and J lost 4 bases. The CDR3 sequence: CASSDSGRSTGELFF. The CDR3 bases are TGTGCCAGCAGTGACTCCGGGAGGAGCACCGGGGAGCTGTTTTTT.

The V call is TRBV7-2, the J call TRBJ1-2; D is possibly TRBD1 (6 bases). Germline CDR1 reads SGHTA; CDR2 reads FQGNSA. Trimming shortened V by 2 bases and J by 4 bases, and 11 bases separated the two germline ends. The CDR3 length is 14 residues. Written as DNA, the CDR3 is TGTGCCAGCAGCTTAAGTACAGGGAGCTATGGCTACACCTTC. Residues: CASSLSTGSYGYTF.